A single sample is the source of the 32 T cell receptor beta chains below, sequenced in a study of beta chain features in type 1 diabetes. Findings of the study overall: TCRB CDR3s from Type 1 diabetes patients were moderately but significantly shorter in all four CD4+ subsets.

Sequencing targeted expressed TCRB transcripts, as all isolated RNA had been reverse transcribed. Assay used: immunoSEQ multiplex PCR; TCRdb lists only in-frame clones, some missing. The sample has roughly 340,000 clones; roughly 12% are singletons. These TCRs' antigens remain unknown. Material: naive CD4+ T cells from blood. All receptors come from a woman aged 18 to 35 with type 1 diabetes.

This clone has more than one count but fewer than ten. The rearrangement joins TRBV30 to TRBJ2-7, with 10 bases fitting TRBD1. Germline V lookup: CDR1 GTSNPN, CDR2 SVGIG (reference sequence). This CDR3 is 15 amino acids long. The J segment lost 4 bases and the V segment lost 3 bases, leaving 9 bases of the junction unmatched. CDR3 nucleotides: TGTGCCTGGAGGGTGCCGGGACAGGGGAGGTACGAGCAGTACTTC. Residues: CAWRVPGQGRYEQYF. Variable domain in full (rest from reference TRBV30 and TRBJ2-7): SQTIHQWPATLVQPVGSPLSLECTVEGTSNPNLYWYRQAAGRGLQLLFYSVGIGQISSEVPQNLSASRPQDRQFILSSKKLLLSDSGFYLCAWRVPGQGRYEQYFGPGTRLTVT.

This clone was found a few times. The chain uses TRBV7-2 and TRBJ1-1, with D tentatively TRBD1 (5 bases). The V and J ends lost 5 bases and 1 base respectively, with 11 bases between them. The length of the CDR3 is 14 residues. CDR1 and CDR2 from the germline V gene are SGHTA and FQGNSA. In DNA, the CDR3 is TGTGCCAGCAGCCCCGGACACGCGAACACTGAAGCTTTCTTT. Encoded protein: CASSPGHANTEAFF. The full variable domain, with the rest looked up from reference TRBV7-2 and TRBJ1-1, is GAGVSQSPSNKVTEKGKDVELRCDPISGHTALYWYRQSLGQGLEFLIYFQGNSAPDKSGLPSDRFSAERTGGSVSTLTIQRTQQEDSAVYLCASSPGHANTEAFFGQGTRLTVV.

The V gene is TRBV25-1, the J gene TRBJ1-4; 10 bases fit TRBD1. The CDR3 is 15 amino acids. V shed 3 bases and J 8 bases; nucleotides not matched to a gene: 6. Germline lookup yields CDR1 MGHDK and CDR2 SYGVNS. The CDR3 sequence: CASSDWGTGDEKLFF. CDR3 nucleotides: TGTGCCAGCAGTGATTGGGGGACAGGGGACGAAAAACTGTTTTTT.

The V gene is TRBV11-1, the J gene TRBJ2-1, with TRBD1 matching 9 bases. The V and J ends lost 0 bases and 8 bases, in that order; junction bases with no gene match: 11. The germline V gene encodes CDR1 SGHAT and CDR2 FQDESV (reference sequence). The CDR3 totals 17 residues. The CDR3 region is CASSLAPGQGVRHEQFF. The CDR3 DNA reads TGTGCCAGCAGCTTAGCCCCGGGACAGGGAGTACGTCATGAGCAGTTCTTC.

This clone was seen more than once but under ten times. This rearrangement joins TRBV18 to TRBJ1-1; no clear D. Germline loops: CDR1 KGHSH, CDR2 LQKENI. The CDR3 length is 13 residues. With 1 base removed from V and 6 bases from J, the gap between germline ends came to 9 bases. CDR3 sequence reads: CASSPREESEAFF. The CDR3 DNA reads TGTGCCAGCTCACCACGGGAGGAATCTGAAGCTTTCTTT.

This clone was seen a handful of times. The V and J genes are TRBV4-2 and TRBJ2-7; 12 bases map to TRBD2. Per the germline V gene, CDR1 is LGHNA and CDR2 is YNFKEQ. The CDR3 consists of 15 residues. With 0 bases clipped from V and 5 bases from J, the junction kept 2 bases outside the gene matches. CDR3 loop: CASSQELAGGHEQYF. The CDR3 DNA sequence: TGTGCCAGCAGCCAAGAACTAGCGGGAGGCCACGAGCAGTACTTC.

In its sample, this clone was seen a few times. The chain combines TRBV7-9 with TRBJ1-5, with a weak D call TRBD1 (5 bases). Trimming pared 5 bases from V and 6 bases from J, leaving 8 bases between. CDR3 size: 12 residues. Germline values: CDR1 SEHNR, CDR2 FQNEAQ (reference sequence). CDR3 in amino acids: CASSQGIQPQHF. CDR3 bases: TGTGCCAGCAGCCAGGGCATTCAGCCCCAGCATTTT.

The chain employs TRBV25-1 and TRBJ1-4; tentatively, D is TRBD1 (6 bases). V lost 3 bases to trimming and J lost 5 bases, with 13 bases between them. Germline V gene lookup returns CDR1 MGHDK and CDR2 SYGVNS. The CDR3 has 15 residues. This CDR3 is CASSDWTVGNEKLFF. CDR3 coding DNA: TGTGCCAGCAGTGACTGGACAGTAGGAAATGAAAAACTGTTTTTT.

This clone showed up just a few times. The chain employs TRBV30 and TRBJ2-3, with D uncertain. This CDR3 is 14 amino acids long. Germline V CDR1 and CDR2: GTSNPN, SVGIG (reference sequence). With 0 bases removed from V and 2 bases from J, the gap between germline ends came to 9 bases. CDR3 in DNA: TGTGCCTGGAGTGTGTCCTACTCCACAGATACGCAGTATTTT. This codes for CAWSVSYSTDTQYF.

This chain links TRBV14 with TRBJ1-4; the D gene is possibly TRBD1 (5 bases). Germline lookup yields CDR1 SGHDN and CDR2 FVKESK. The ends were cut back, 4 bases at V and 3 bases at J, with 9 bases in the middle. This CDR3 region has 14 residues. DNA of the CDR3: TGTGCCAGCAGCCCGAGACAGCCTAATGAAAAACTGTTTTTT. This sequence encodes CASSPRQPNEKLFF.

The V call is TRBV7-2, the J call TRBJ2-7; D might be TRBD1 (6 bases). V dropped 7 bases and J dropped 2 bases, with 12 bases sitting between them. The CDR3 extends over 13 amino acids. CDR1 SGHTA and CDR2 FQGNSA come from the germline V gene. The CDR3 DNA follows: TGTGCCAGCAAGAATGGGGGCCCCTACGAGCAGTACTTC. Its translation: CASKNGGPYEQYF. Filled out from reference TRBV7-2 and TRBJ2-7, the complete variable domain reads GAGVSQSPSNKVTEKGKDVELRCDPISGHTALYWYRQSLGQGLEFLIYFQGNSAPDKSGLPSDRFSAERTGGSVSTLTIQRTQQEDSAVYLCASKNGGPYEQYFGPGTRLTVT.

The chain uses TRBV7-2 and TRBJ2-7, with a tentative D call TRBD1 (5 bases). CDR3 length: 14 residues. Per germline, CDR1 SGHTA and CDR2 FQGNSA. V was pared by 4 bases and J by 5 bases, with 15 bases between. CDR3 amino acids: CASSWMGPQNEQYF. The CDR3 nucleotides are TGTGCCAGCAGCTGGATGGGGCCGCAAAACGAGCAGTACTTC. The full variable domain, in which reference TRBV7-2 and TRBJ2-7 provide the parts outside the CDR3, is GAGVSQSPSNKVTEKGKDVELRCDPISGHTALYWYRQSLGQGLEFLIYFQGNSAPDKSGLPSDRFSAERTGGSVSTLTIQRTQQEDSAVYLCASSWMGPQNEQYFGPGTRLTVT.

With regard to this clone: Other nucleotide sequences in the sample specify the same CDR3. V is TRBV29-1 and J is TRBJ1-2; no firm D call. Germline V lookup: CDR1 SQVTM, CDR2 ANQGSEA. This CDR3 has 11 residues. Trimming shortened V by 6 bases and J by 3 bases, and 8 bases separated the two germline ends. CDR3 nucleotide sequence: TGCAGCGTAGGGAGGGACTATGGCTACACCTTC. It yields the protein CSVGRDYGYTF.

CDR3 bases: TGTGCCAGCAGCTTGGGACAGGGGCTAGACTATGGCTACACCTTC. Protein: CASSLGQGLDYGYTF. The gene calls are TRBV5-4 and TRBJ1-2; 8 bases map to TRBD1. Per germline, CDR1 SGHNT and CDR2 YYREEE (reference sequence). Trimming at V came to 0 bases and at J to 3 bases, leaving 4 bases not matched to a gene. The CDR3 has 15 residues. The full variable domain, in which reference TRBV5-4 and TRBJ1-2 provide the parts outside the CDR3, is ETGVTQSPTHLIKTRGQQVTLRCSSQSGHNTVSWYQQALGQGPQFIFQYYREEENGRGNFPPRFSGLQFPNYSSELNVNALELDDSALYLCASSLGQGLDYGYTFGSGTRLTVV.

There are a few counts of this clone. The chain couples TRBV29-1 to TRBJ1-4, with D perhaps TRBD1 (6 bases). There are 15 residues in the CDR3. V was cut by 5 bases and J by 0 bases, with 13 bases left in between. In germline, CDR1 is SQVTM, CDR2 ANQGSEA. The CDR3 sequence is CSVRKGGATNEKLFF. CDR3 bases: TGCAGCGTTCGAAAAGGGGGGGCAACTAATGAAAAACTGTTTTTT. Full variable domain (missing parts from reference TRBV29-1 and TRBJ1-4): SAVISQKPSRDICQRGTSLTIQCQVDSQVTMMFWYRQQPGQSLTLIATANQGSEATYESGFVIDKFPISRPNLTFSTLTVSNMSPEDSSIYLCSVRKGGATNEKLFFGSGTQLSVL.

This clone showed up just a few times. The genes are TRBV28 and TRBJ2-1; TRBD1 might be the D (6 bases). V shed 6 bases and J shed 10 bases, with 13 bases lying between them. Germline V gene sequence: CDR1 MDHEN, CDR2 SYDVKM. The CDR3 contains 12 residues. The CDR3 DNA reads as TGTGCCAGCAGCAGGGGATCTCGCGAGCAGTTCTTC. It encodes CASSRGSREQFF.

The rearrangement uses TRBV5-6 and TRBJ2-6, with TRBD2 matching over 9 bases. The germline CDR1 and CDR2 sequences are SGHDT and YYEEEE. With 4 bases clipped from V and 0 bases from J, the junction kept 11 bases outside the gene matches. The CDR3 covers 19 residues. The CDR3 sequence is CASSLPRGGRISGANVLTF. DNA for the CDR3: TGTGCCAGCAGCCTGCCGCGGGGGGGCCGCATCTCTGGGGCCAACGTCCTGACTTTC. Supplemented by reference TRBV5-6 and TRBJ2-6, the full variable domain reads DAGVTQSPTHLIKTRGQQVTLRCSPKSGHDTVSWYQQALGQGPQFIFQYYEEEERQRGNFPDRFSGHQFPNYSSELNVNALLLGDSALYLCASSLPRGGRISGANVLTFGAGSRLTVL.

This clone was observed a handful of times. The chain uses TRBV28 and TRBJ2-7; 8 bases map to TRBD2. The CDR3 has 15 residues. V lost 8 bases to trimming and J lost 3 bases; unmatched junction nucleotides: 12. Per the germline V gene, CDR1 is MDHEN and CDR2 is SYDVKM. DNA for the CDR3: TGTGCCAGCGGCGGATTCGGGACTAGTCTCTACGAGCAGTACTTC. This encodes CASGGFGTSLYEQYF.

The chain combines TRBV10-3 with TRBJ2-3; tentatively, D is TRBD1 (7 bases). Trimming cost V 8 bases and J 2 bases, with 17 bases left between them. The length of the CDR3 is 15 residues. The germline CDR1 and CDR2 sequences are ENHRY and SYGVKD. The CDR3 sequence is CAIQGTGEATDTQYF. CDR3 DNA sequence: TGTGCCATCCAAGGTACAGGGGAGGCCACAGATACGCAGTATTTT.

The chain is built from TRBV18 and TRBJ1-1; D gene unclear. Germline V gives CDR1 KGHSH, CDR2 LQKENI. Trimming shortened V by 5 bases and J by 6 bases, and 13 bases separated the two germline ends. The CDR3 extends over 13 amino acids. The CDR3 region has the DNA TGTGCCAGCTCAAACACCGCGGGGTCTGAAGCTTTCTTT. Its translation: CASSNTAGSEAFF.

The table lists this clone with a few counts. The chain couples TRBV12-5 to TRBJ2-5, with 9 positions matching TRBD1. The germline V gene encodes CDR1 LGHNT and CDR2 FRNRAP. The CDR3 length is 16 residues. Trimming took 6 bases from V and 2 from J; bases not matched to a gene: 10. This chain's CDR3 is CASGRADRGHQETQYF. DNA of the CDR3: TGTGCTAGTGGCCGCGCGGACAGGGGACATCAAGAGACCCAGTACTTC.

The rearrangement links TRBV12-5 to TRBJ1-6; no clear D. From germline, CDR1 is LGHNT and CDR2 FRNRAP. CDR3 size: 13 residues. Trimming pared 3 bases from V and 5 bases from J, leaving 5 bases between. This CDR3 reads CASGLEDNSPLHF. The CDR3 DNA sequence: TGTGCTAGTGGTTTAGAGGATAATTCACCCCTCCACTTT.

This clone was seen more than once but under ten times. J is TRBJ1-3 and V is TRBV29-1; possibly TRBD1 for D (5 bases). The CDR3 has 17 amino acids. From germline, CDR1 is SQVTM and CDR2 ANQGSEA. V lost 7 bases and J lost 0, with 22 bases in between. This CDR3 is CSACRGSKAFSGNTIYF. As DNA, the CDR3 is TGCAGCGCCTGTAGGGGTAGTAAGGCCTTCTCTGGAAACACCATATATTTT.

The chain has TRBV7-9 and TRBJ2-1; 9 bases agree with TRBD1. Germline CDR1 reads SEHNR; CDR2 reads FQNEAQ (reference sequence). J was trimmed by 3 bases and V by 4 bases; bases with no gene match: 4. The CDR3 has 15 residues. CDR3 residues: CASSSGQGLYNEQFF. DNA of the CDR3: TGTGCCAGCAGCTCGGGACAGGGACTCTACAATGAGCAGTTCTTC.

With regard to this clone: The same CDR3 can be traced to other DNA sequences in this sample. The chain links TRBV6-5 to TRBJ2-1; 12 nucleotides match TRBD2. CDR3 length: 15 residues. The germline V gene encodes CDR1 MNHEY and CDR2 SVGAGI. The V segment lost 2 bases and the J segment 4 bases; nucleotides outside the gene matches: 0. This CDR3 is CASSYGTSGYNEQFF. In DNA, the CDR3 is TGTGCCAGCAGTTACGGGACTAGCGGGTACAATGAGCAGTTCTTC.

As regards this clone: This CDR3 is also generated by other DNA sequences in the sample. The CDR3 here is CASSQGQGGEQFF. The CDR3 DNA reads TGCGCCAGCAGCCAAGGACAGGGCGGTGAGCAGTTCTTC. The chain links TRBV4-3 to TRBJ2-1, with 7 bases lining up with TRBD1. In germline, CDR1 is LGHNA, CDR2 YSLEER. The CDR3 is 13 amino acids. V trimming: 1 base; J trimming: 9 bases; junction bases outside the gene matches: 3.

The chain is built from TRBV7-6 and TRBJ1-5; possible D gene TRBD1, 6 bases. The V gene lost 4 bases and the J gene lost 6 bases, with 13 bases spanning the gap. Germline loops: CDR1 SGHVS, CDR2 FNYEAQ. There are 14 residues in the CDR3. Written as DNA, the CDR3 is TGTGCCAGCAGCTCAGGGGCGAGTGGTCAGCCCCAGCATTTT. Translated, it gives CASSSGASGQPQHF.

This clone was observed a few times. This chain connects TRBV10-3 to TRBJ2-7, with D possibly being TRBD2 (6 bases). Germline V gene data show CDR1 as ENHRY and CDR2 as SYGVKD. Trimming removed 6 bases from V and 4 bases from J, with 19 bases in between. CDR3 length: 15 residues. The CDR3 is CAIREGLQGAYEQYF. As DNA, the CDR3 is TGTGCCATCAGGGAGGGTCTCCAAGGAGCATACGAGCAGTACTTC.

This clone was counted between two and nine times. CDR3 region: CAWTRDRGTKLFF. The DNA for the CDR3 is TGTGCCTGGACCCGGGACAGGGGGACAAAACTGTTTTTT. The V gene is TRBV30, the J gene TRBJ1-4, with 11 bases lining up with TRBD1. With 4 bases clipped from V and 10 bases from J, the junction kept 5 bases outside the gene matches. This CDR3 contains 13 residues. Germline V gene lookup returns CDR1 GTSNPN and CDR2 SVGIG (reference sequence). The whole variable domain, remainder taken from reference TRBV30 and TRBJ1-4, is SQTIHQWPATLVQPVGSPLSLECTVEGTSNPNLYWYRQAAGRGLQLLFYSVGIGQISSEVPQNLSASRPQDRQFILSSKKLLLSDSGFYLCAWTRDRGTKLFFGSGTQLSVL.

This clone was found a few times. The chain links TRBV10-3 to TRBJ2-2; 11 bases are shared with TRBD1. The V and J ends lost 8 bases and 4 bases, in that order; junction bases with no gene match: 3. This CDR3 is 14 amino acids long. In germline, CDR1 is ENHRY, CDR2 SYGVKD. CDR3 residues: CAIRGQGATGELFF. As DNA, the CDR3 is TGTGCCATCCGAGGACAGGGGGCCACCGGGGAGCTGTTTTTT.

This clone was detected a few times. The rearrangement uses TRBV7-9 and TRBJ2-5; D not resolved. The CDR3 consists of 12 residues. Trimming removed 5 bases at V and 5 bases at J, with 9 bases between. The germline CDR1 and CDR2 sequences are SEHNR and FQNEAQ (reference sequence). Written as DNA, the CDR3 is TGTGCCAGCAGCCCAGGATCGGAGACCCAGTACTTC. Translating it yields CASSPGSETQYF.

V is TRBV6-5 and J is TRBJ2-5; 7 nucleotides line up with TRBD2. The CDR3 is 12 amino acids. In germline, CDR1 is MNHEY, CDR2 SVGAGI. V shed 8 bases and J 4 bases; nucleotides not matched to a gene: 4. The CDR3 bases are TGTGCCAGCGGACCGGGGGGAGAGACCCAGTACTTC. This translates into CASGPGGETQYF.